A selection of T cell receptor beta chains follows, all from one sample in a study of blood T cell repertoires in COVID-19. The table came from immunoSEQ multiplex PCR; TCRdb's copy has only in-frame clones and leaves some out. The table lists some 140,000 clones, around 85% of them singletons. The material sequenced was peripheral blood. The source is a man in his sixties with COVID-19, enrolled during active disease. Both conserved end residues are part of each CDR3. A D gene is named only where the DNA matches it firmly. Some rows mark clone size as missing; the rest say once, few, many or name a class of expanded clone.

J gene	clone size	D gene	V gene	CDR3 protein	CDR3 DNA
TRBJ2-7	NA	TRBD2	TRBV7-2	CASSLDLAGGRVEQYF	TGTGCCAGCAGCTTAGACCTAGCGGGGGGGCGGGTCGAGCAGTACTTC
TRBJ2-2	NA	NA	TRBV11-2	CASSPGGQSYTGELFF	TGTGCCAGCAGCCCCGGGGGGCAATCCTACACCGGGGAGCTGTTTTTT
TRBJ1-1	NA	NA	TRBV27	CASRDGLMNTEAFF	TGTGCCAGCAGAGATGGACTCATGAACACTGAAGCTTTCTTT
TRBJ2-5	NA	NA	TRBV7-2	CASSSYQETQYF	TGTGCCAGCAGCTCGTACCAAGAGACCCAGTACTTC
TRBJ2-3	few	TRBD1	TRBV14	CASSLRQGAGDTQYF	TGTGCCAGCAGCCTACGACAGGGGGCAGGGGATACGCAGTATTTT
TRBJ2-2	NA	NA	TRBV19	CASSWDSTRTSRELFF	TGTGCCAGTAGTTGGGACTCCACGCGTACCTCCCGGGAGCTGTTTTTT
TRBJ2-2	NA	TRBD1	TRBV28	CASSLPGQLLPGELFF	TGTGCCAGCAGTTTACCGGGACAGCTACTGCCCGGGGAGCTGTTTTTT
TRBJ1-5	NA	TRBD1	TRBV6-5	CASSSKGGHQPQHF	TGTGCCAGCAGTTCTAAAGGGGGCCATCAGCCCCAGCATTTT
TRBJ1-5	NA	NA	TRBV28	CASSRSAGGSNQPQHF	TGTGCCAGCAGTCGGTCGGCGGGCGGTAGCAATCAGCCCCAGCATTTT
TRBJ2-3	NA	NA	TRBV25-1	CASSEWGLLTDTQYF	TGTGCCAGCAGTGAGTGGGGGCTTCTCACAGATACGCAGTATTTT
TRBJ2-5	NA	TRBD1	TRBV19	CASRQTGGRETQYF	TGTGCCAGTAGGCAAACAGGGGGCAGGGAGACCCAGTACTTC
TRBJ1-5	once	NA	TRBV5-8	CASSLIRNQPQHF	TGTGCCAGCAGCTTGATCAGGAATCAGCCCCAGCATTTT
TRBJ1-5	few	NA	TRBV21-1	CASSSGTAGDRGDQPQHF	TGTGCCAGCAGCTCTGGAACTGCAGGGGACAGGGGCGATCAGCCCCAGCATTTT
TRBJ2-1	NA	NA	TRBV5-4	CASSFGQWDEQFF	TGTGCCAGCAGCTTCGGACAGTGGGATGAGCAGTTCTTC
TRBJ1-1	NA	TRBD1	TRBV10-3	CAIREGALVIGAFF	TGTGCCATCAGAGAGGGGGCATTAGTTATAGGAGCTTTCTTT